One and the same sample provided the 28 T cell receptor beta chains below, sequenced in a study of technical replicates of blood from several donors. Libraries were prepared by immunoSEQ multiplex PCR; TCRdb keeps only in-frame clonotypes and omits some of them. The repertoire holds 75,000 to 100,000 clones, with roughly 94% as singletons. The sequencing input was T cells isolated from PBMCs. These TCRs come from a human donor in good health.

The chain links TRBV9 to TRBJ2-7; D is perhaps TRBD2 (6 bases). The V and J ends lost 3 bases and 0 bases respectively, with 7 bases between them. Germline V lookup: CDR1 SGDLS, CDR2 YYNGEE. This CDR3 has 13 amino acids. The CDR3 sequence: CASSAGDSYEQYF. CDR3 bases: TGTGCCAGCAGCGCGGGGGACTCCTACGAGCAGTACTTC.

The chain joins TRBV10-3 to TRBJ2-1, with 13 bases fitting TRBD2. There are 16 residues in the CDR3. CDR1 is ENHRY, CDR2 SYGVKD, per germline. The J segment lost 7 bases and the V segment lost 1 base, leaving 4 bases of the junction unmatched. The CDR3 sequence: CAISELWTSGRNEQFF. In DNA form, the CDR3 reads TGTGCCATCAGTGAGTTATGGACTAGCGGGAGAAATGAGCAGTTCTTC.

V is TRBV29-1 and J is TRBJ1-4, with no clear D. This CDR3 region has 12 residues. The germline V gene encodes CDR1 SQVTM and CDR2 ANQGSEA. V lost 4 bases and J 2 bases, leaving 5 bases between the germline ends. The CDR3 bases are TGCAGCGTTGGGGCGACTAATGAAAAACTGTTTTTT. It is translated as CSVGATNEKLFF.

The chain has TRBV11-2 and TRBJ1-5, with D perhaps matching TRBD1 (6 bases). This CDR3 spans 16 amino acids. V gave up 0 bases and J gave up 1 base, with 10 bases separating them. CDR1 is SGHAT, CDR2 FQNNGV, per germline. The CDR3 DNA reads TGTGCCAGCAGCTTAGATGGGACACTAAGCAATCAGCCCCAGCATTTT. Translation gives CASSLDGTLSNQPQHF.

V gene TRBV4-1 combines with J gene TRBJ2-5; 11 bases agree with TRBD1. The V and J ends lost 0 bases and 5 bases, in that order; junction bases with no gene match: 11. The CDR3 contains 18 residues. Germline loops: CDR1 MGHRA, CDR2 YSYEKL. The CDR3, as DNA: TGCGCCAGCAGCCAAGATGGACAGGGGGCCCTTAACGGGGAGACCCAGTACTTC. This sequence encodes CASSQDGQGALNGETQYF.

V is TRBV28 and J is TRBJ2-7; the match to TRBD1 covers 7 bases. Trimming at V came to 5 bases and at J to 2 bases, leaving 9 bases not matched to a gene. The CDR3 has 15 residues. Germline V gene data show CDR1 as MDHEN and CDR2 as SYDVKM. CDR3 coding DNA: TGTGCCAGCAGTATGGCTCAGGGGGTTGCCTACGAGCAGTACTTC. Protein sequence: CASSMAQGVAYEQYF.

The V gene is TRBV28, the J gene TRBJ1-4; 8 bases line up with TRBD1. The CDR3 runs to 15 residues. V shed 7 bases and J 7 bases; nucleotides not matched to a gene: 11. The germline V gene encodes CDR1 MDHEN and CDR2 SYDVKM. CDR3 protein: CASISGQGYGEKLFF. CDR3 DNA sequence: TGTGCCAGCATATCAGGACAGGGCTATGGTGAAAAACTGTTTTTT.

This sequence joins TRBV19 and TRBJ2-1, with 8 bases lining up with TRBD1. The length of the CDR3 is 14 residues. Germline values: CDR1 LNHDA, CDR2 SQIVND (reference sequence). Unmatched junction bases numbered 7, after V lost 10 bases and J lost 2 bases. The CDR3 here is CATKEDRAYNEQFF. The DNA of the CDR3 is TGTGCCACCAAGGAGGACAGGGCCTACAATGAGCAGTTCTTC.

The genes are TRBV28 and TRBJ2-7; a possible D gene is TRBD1 (6 bases). CDR1 is MDHEN, CDR2 SYDVKM, per germline. The length of the CDR3 is 16 residues. Trimming took off 6 bases at V and 5 bases at J, with 23 bases between the two ends. This CDR3 reads CASSPTSEQGINEQYF. CDR3 DNA: TGTGCCAGCAGCCCAACCTCCGAACAGGGAATCAACGAGCAGTACTTC.

This chain connects TRBV19 to TRBJ1-2; D possibly corresponds to TRBD1 (5 bases). V gave up 3 bases and J gave up 3 bases, with 26 bases separating them. Germline CDR1 and CDR2: LNHDA and SQIVND (reference sequence). The CDR3 loop spans 19 amino acids. The CDR3 region has the DNA TGTGCCAGTAGTATCGATGGTCGTGGGGACGATGGAGGGGACTATGGCTACACCTTC. This encodes CASSIDGRGDDGGDYGYTF.

The V call is TRBV28, the J call TRBJ1-5; TRBD1 agrees at 9 bases. Looked up from germline, CDR1 is MDHEN and CDR2 is SYDVKM. With V trimmed by 4 bases and J by 6 bases, 4 bases remained unmatched. This CDR3 contains 14 residues. The CDR3: CASSSGDRVQPQHF. As DNA, the CDR3 is TGTGCCAGCAGTTCCGGGGACAGGGTTCAGCCCCAGCATTTT.

The chain has TRBV5-1 and TRBJ2-1, with TRBD2 as a possible D gene (6 bases). Germline V lookup: CDR1 SGHRS, CDR2 YFSETQ. Trimming stripped 0 bases from V and 8 bases from J, with 15 bases between. The CDR3 has 15 residues. For the CDR3, the DNA is TGCGCCAGCAGCTTGGGACTAGTCGGCTATGATGAGCAGTTCTTC. Translating gives CASSLGLVGYDEQFF.

V usage is TRBV7-9 and J usage is TRBJ2-7; 10 nucleotides match TRBD2. The CDR3 has 15 amino acids. Trimming removed 6 bases from V and 1 base from J; junction bases left unmatched: 6. The germline V gene encodes CDR1 SEHNR and CDR2 FQNEAQ (reference sequence). CDR3 residues: CASRGRTSGSYEQYF. CDR3 DNA sequence: TGTGCCAGCAGGGGCAGGACTAGCGGATCCTACGAGCAGTACTTC. The full variable domain, completed using reference TRBV7-9 and TRBJ2-7, is DTGVSQNPRHKITKRGQNVTFRCDPISEHNRLYWYRQTLGQGPEFLTYFQNEAQLEKSRLLSDRFSAERPKGSFSTLEIQRTEQGDSAMYLCASRGRTSGSYEQYFGPGTRLTVT.

The chain combines TRBV6-1 with TRBJ1-1; D ambiguous. Germline assignment: CDR1 MNHNS and CDR2 SASEGT. This CDR3 spans 15 amino acids. The V end lost 7 bases, the J end lost 2 bases, and 17 bases lay between the germline ends. The CDR3 loop is CASTEGVTINTEAFF. As DNA, the CDR3 is TGTGCCAGCACCGAAGGAGTTACAATAAACACTGAAGCTTTCTTT.

The V call is TRBV9, the J call TRBJ2-3; D is undetermined. Germline V gene lookup returns CDR1 SGDLS and CDR2 YYNGEE. CDR3 length equals 15 residues. V shed 0 bases and J shed 0 bases, with 8 bases lying between them. CDR3: CASSVGGYSTDTQYF. CDR3 bases: TGTGCCAGCAGCGTAGGAGGATATAGCACAGATACGCAGTATTTT.

The chain joins TRBV27 to TRBJ2-3; 7 nucleotides match TRBD2. V lost 1 base, J lost 2 bases, and 6 bases stayed unmatched. CDR3 length: 16 amino acids. CDR1 and CDR2 (germline): MNHEY, SMNVEV (reference sequence). The CDR3, as DNA: TGTGCCAGCAGTTTATATGGCGGGAGTGCCACAGATACGCAGTATTTT. Its translation: CASSLYGGSATDTQYF.

The V gene is TRBV5-1, the J gene TRBJ2-7; D remains unclear. The CDR3 is 13 amino acids. Between the trimmed V and J ends, which lost 6 bases and 0 bases, there was a span of 10 bases. Germline V lookup: CDR1 SGHRS, CDR2 YFSETQ. The chain's CDR3 is CASTGISSYEQYF. The CDR3 DNA reads as TGCGCCAGCACCGGTATTAGCTCCTACGAGCAGTACTTC.

This chain connects TRBV2 to TRBJ1-6, with D unclear. Looked up from germline, CDR1 is SNHLY and CDR2 is FYNNEI. V lost 7 bases and J 9 bases, leaving 10 bases between the germline ends. The CDR3 is 12 residues long. The DNA for the CDR3 is TGTGCCAGCAACGGACGGGGTTCACCCCTCCACTTT. As protein: CASNGRGSPLHF.

V gene TRBV12-5 combines with J gene TRBJ1-4, with D perhaps matching TRBD1 (6 bases). Trimming left V 5 bases short and J 2 bases short, with 9 bases between. This CDR3 is built from 14 residues. Germline lookup yields CDR1 LGHNT and CDR2 FRNRAP. CDR3 in DNA: TGTGCTAGTGGTCCGGGGGGCACTAATGAAAAACTGTTTTTT. Encoded protein: CASGPGGTNEKLFF.

This clone was found a few times. The rearrangement joins TRBV6-4 to TRBJ1-5; D possibly corresponds to TRBD1 (6 bases). CDR3 length: 13 amino acids. Germline CDR1 is MRHNA and CDR2 is SNTAGT. The ends were cut back, 4 bases at V and 7 bases at J, with 11 bases in the middle. CDR3 sequence: CASSVEDRQPQHF. CDR3 coding DNA: TGTGCCAGCAGTGTAGAAGACAGGCAGCCCCAGCATTTT.

The chain has TRBV12-5 and TRBJ1-4, with D unresolved. Trimming stripped 6 bases from V and 2 bases from J, with 31 bases between. The length of the CDR3 is 21 residues. Germline CDR1 and CDR2: LGHNT and FRNRAP. CDR3 DNA sequence: TGTGCTAGTGGCCTTAAAAACCGGGGAGGGCTAAAGCTGACTACTAATGAAAAACTGTTTTTT. Residues: CASGLKNRGGLKLTTNEKLFF.

V and J are TRBV5-1 and TRBJ2-2; 8 bases fit TRBD1. V shed 2 bases, J shed 4 bases, and the junction held 4 bases outside the gene matches. The CDR3 is 15 residues long. Germline CDR1 and CDR2: SGHRS and YFSETQ. The CDR3 is CASSLTRGLTGELFF. The CDR3 bases are TGCGCCAGCAGCTTAACCAGGGGGCTCACCGGGGAGCTGTTTTTT.

V usage is TRBV20-1 and J usage is TRBJ2-1; D gene unclear. Germline values: CDR1 DFQATT, CDR2 SNEGSKA (reference sequence). V lost 4 bases to trimming and J lost 10 bases, with 8 bases between them. The CDR3 loop spans 10 amino acids. The CDR3 DNA follows: TGCAGTGCTAATAGCTGGGAGCAGTTCTTC. Its protein is CSANSWEQFF.

The chain carries TRBV19 and TRBJ1-2; 9 bases are a match to TRBD1. The V gene's germline CDR1 is LNHDA and CDR2 SQIVND (reference sequence). With 7 bases clipped from V and 7 bases from J, the junction kept 13 bases outside the gene matches. The CDR3 has 15 residues. The CDR3 loop is CASTAGTGLFGGYTF. The CDR3 coding sequence is TGTGCCAGTACCGCCGGGACAGGGCTGTTTGGTGGCTACACCTTC.

The rearrangement uses TRBV9 and TRBJ2-1, with D possibly being TRBD1 (5 bases). The V end lost 3 bases, the J end lost 10 bases, and 5 bases lay between the germline ends. The CDR3 contains 10 residues. Germline assignment: CDR1 SGDLS and CDR2 YYNGEE. In nucleotides, the CDR3 is TGTGCCAGCAGCGGGGGCGAGCAGTTCTTC. This codes for CASSGGEQFF.

The genes are TRBV28 and TRBJ1-1; weak D call: TRBD1 (5 bases). The CDR3 runs to 12 residues. The germline CDR1 and CDR2 sequences are MDHEN and SYDVKM. V lost 7 bases, J lost 9 bases, and 15 bases lay in between. The CDR3 spells CASTNSPGKAFF. The CDR3 nucleotides read TGTGCCAGCACCAACTCGCCAGGGAAAGCTTTCTTT.

The V call is TRBV11-2, the J call TRBJ2-3, with TRBD2 matching over 7 bases. The CDR3 loop spans 17 amino acids. Germline loops: CDR1 SGHAT, CDR2 FQNNGV. V trimming: 5 bases; J trimming: 1 base; junction bases outside the gene matches: 12. As DNA, the CDR3 is TGTGCCAGCAGCCTACGAGGAGCGGGAAAGGGCACAGATACGCAGTATTTT. Its translation is CASSLRGAGKGTDTQYF.

This chain links TRBV28 with TRBJ1-3, with D maybe TRBD1 (6 bases). The V end was cut by 5 bases, the J end by 2 bases, with 22 bases between. The CDR3 spans 18 residues. CDR1 is MDHEN, CDR2 SYDVKM, per germline. CDR3 in DNA: TGTGCCAGCAGTCCAGCGGGGGGCGAAAGGGTGGCTGGAAACACCATATATTTT. This sequence encodes CASSPAGGERVAGNTIYF.